These 5 T cell receptor beta chains share one sample of origin, sequenced in a study of cytomegalovirus exposure and HLA in healthy donors. The PCR employed 60 Vbeta primers together with 13 Jbeta primers. TCRdb's table, derived via immunoSEQ multiplex PCR, lists solely in-frame clones and lacks some. The sample is made up of about 120,000 clones, and the top ten hold around 3.9% of it. Sequences were obtained from PBMCs. These receptor sequences come from a man between 18 and 29 years old in good health and CMV-seronegative.

The CDR3 DNA follows: TGTGCCAGTAGTAGATCGGGGGGCCTCGCAAGCAACTATGGCTACACCTTC. Amino acid sequence: CASSRSGGLASNYGYTF. The chain employs TRBV19 and TRBJ1-2; a possible D gene is TRBD1 (6 bases). Germline V gives CDR1 LNHDA, CDR2 SQIVND (reference sequence). CDR3 length: 17 amino acids. The V end was cut by 4 bases, the J end by 2 bases, with 20 bases between.

The J gene is TRBJ2-5, the V gene TRBV6-5; tentatively, D is TRBD2 (5 bases). The CDR3 runs to 13 residues. Germline loops: CDR1 MNHEY, CDR2 SVGAGI. Trimming pared 5 bases from V and 4 bases from J, leaving 11 bases between. This chain's CDR3 is CASSLRRGETQYF. CDR3 in DNA: TGTGCCAGCAGTCTTCGCCGGGGAGAGACCCAGTACTTC.

The chain is built from TRBV11-3 and TRBJ2-3, with D hard to call. This CDR3 spans 16 amino acids. Germline CDR1 reads SGHNT; CDR2 reads YENEEA. V was clipped by 5 bases and J by 1 base, with 16 bases between them. The DNA for the CDR3 is TGTGCCAGCAGCCCGAACCTTGGCCCCCGCACAGATACGCAGTATTTT. Translated, it gives CASSPNLGPRTDTQYF.

The chain links TRBV5-6 to TRBJ1-3; D possibly corresponds to TRBD1 (5 bases). Trimming pared 0 bases from V and 9 bases from J, leaving 19 bases between. CDR1 is SGHDT and CDR2 is YYEEEE in the germline V gene. The CDR3 sequence is 16 residues long. Here the CDR3 DNA reads TGTGCCAGCAGCTTGGGGCGTGGCAGCGGGACTTTCACCATATATTTT. Translation gives CASSLGRGSGTFTIYF. Supplemented by reference TRBV5-6 and TRBJ1-3, the full variable domain reads DAGVTQSPTHLIKTRGQQVTLRCSPKSGHDTVSWYQQALGQGPQFIFQYYEEEERQRGNFPDRFSGHQFPNYSSELNVNALLLGDSALYLCASSLGRGSGTFTIYFGEGSWLTVV.

The CDR3 is CAWSPDRGREKLFF. CDR3 coding DNA: TGTGCCTGGAGTCCTGACAGGGGGCGTGAAAAACTGTTTTTT. The chain couples TRBV30 to TRBJ1-4; 10 bases match TRBD1. Germline CDR1 is GTSNPN and CDR2 is SVGIG (reference sequence). The ends lost 2 bases at V and 7 bases at J; junction bases unmatched: 4. This CDR3 is 14 amino acids long.